This T cell receptor beta chain was identified during a study of shared clonotypes between healthy human individuals. Only in-frame clones appear in the TCRdb table, and some are missing; sequencing was by immunoSEQ multiplex PCR. Of hundreds of thousands of clones listed, roughly 98% are singletons. General study results and limits: Among non-shared clonotypes, generation probabilities were lower than among those shared by all four donors.

Germline lookup yields CDR1 KGHSH and CDR2 LQKENI. CDR3 length: 16 amino acids. With 4 bases removed from V and 2 bases from J, the gap between germline ends came to 16 bases. Comment on this clone: Antigen: not known.

Only CD45RO-negative cells positively selected for CCR7 counted as naive CD8 cells, so terminally differentiated effector memory CD45RA+ cells were excluded. There were no recent acute infections or vaccinations among the donors, who were healthy HIV-negative adults. The receptor was isolated from a man aged 30 to 39 in good health. Sequencing was performed on naive CD8+ T cells sorted from blood. The chain links TRBV18 to TRBJ2-3; tentative D call: TRBD2 (6 bases). For the CDR3, the DNA is TGTGCCAGCTCACAGGGGCCGGAGGGTGTCACAGATACGCAGTATTTT. Translating gives CASSQGPEGVTDTQYF.